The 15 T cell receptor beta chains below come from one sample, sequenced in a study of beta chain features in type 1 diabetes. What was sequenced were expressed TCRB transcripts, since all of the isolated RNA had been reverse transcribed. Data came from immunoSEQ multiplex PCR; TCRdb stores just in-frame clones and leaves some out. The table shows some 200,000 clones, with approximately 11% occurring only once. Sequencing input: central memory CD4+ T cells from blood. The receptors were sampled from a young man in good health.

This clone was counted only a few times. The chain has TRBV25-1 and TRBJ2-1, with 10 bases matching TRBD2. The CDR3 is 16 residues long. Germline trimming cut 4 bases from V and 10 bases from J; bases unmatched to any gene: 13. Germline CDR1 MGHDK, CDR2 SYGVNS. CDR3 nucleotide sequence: TGTGCCAGCAGTGCCTCCGGGACTAGCGTTAGAGGGGAGCAGTTCTTC. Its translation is CASSASGTSVRGEQFF.

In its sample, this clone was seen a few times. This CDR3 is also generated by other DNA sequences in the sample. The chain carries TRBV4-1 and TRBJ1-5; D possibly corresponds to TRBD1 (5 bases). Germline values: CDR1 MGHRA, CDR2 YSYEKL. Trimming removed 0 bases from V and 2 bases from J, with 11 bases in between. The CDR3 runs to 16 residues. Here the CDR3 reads CASSQDGGIGNQPQHF. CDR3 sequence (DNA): TGCGCCAGCAGCCAAGACGGGGGGATCGGCAATCAGCCCCAGCATTTT.

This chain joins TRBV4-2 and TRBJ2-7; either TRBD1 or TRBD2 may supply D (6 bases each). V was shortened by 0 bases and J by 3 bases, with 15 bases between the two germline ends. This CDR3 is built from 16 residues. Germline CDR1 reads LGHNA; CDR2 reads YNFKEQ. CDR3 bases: TGTGCCAGCAGCCAAGAAAGGGGGGAAGGGGACTACGAGCAGTACTTC. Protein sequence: CASSQERGEGDYEQYF.

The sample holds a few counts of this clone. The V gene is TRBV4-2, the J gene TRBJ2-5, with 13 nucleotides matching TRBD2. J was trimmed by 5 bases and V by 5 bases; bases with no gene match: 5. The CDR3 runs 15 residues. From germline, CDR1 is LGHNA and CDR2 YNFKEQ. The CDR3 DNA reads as TGTGCCAGCAGCTCTGGGACTAGCGGGATTGAGACCCAGTACTTC. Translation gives CASSSGTSGIETQYF.

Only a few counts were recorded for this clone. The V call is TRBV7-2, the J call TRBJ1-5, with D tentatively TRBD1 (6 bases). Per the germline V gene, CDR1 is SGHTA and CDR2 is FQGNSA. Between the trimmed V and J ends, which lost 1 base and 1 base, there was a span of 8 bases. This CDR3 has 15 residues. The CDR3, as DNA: TGTGCCAGCAGCTTAGGGAGGGGGAGCAATCAGCCCCAGCATTTT. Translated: CASSLGRGSNQPQHF.

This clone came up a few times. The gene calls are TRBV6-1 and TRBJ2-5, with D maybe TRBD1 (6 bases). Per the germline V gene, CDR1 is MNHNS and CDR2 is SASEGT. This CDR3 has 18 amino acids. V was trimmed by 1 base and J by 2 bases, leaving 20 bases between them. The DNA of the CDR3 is TGTGCCAGCAGTGAAGAGGTTGGCAGGGGATGGGGGCAAGAGACCCAGTACTTC. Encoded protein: CASSEEVGRGWGQETQYF.

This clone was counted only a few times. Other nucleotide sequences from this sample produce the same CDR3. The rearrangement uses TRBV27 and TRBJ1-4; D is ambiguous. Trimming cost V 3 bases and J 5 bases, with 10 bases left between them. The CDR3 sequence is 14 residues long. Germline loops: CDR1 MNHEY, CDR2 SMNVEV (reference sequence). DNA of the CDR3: TGTGCCAGCAGTTTTGGCAGACGAAATGAAAAACTGTTTTTT. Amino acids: CASSFGRRNEKLFF.

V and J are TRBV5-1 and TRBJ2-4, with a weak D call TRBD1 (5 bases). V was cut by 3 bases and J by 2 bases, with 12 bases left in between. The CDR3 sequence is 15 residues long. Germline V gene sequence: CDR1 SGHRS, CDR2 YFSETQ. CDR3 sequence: CASSSIAGSKNIQYF. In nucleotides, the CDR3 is TGCGCCAGCAGCTCCATTGCAGGGTCCAAAAACATTCAGTACTTC. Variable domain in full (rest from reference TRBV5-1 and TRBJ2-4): KAGVTQTPRYLIKTRGQQVTLSCSPISGHRSVSWYQQTPGQGLQFLFEYFSETQRNKGNFPGRFSGRQFSNSRSEMNVSTLELGDSALYLCASSSIAGSKNIQYFGAGTRLSVL.

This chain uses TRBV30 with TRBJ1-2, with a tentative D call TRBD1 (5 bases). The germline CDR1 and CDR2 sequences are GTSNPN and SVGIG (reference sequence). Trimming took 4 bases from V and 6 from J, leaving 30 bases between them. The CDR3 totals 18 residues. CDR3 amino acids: CAWTYDSSFDPRRDGYTF. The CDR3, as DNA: TGTGCCTGGACCTACGACAGTTCATTTGACCCCCGGCGGGATGGCTACACCTTC.

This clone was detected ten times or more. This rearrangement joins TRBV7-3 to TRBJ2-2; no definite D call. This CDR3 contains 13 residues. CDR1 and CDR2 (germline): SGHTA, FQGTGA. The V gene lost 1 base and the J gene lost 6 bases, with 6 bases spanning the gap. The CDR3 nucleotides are TGTGCCAGCAGCTTAAGTTGGTCCGGGGAGCTGTTTTTT. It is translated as CASSLSWSGELFF.

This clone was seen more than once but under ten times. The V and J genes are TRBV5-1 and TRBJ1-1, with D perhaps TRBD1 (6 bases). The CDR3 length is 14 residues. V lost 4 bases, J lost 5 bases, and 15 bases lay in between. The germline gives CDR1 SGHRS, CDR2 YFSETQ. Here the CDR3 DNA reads TGCGCCAGCAGCCCTGAGGGGCAGGGGACTGAAGCTTTCTTT. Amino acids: CASSPEGQGTEAFF. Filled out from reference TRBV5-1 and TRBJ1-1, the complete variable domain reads KAGVTQTPRYLIKTRGQQVTLSCSPISGHRSVSWYQQTPGQGLQFLFEYFSETQRNKGNFPGRFSGRQFSNSRSEMNVSTLELGDSALYLCASSPEGQGTEAFFGQGTRLTVV.

The CDR3 coding sequence is TGTGCCAGTAGTATTCAGCAGGCGAACAATGAGCAGTTCTTC. It yields the protein CASSIQQANNEQFF. This chain joins TRBV19 and TRBJ2-1, with D uncertain. Germline values: CDR1 LNHDA, CDR2 SQIVND (reference sequence). The CDR3 loop spans 14 amino acids. V dropped 3 bases and J dropped 5 bases, with 11 bases sitting between them.

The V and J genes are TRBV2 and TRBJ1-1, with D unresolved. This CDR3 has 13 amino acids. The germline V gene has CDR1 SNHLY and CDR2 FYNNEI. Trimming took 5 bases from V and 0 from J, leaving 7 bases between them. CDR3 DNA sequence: TGTGCCAGCAGTATCCAGGTGAACACTGAAGCTTTCTTT. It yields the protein CASSIQVNTEAFF. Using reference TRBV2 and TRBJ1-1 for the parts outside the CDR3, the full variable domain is EPEVTQTPSHQVTQMGQEVILRCVPISNHLYFYWYRQILGQKVEFLVSFYNNEISEKSEIFDDQFSVERPDGSNFTLKIRSTKLEDSAMYFCASSIQVNTEAFFGQGTRLTVV.

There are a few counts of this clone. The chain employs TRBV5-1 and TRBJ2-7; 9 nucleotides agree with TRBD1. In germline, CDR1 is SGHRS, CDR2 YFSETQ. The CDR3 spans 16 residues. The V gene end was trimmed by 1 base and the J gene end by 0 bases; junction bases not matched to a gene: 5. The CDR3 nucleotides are TGCGCCAGCAGCTTGACAGGGGGCAGCGGCTCCTACGAGCAGTACTTC. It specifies CASSLTGGSGSYEQYF.

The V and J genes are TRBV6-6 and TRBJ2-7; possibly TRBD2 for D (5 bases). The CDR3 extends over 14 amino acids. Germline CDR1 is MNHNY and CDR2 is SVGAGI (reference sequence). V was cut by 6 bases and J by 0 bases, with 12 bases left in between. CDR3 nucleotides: TGTGCCAGCAGCCACGGACTGGACTCCTACGAGCAGTACTTC. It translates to CASSHGLDSYEQYF.